The 15 T cell receptor beta chains below were found in one sample sequenced in a study of T cells in Graves' hyperthyroidism and ophthalmopathy. The source material, RNA transcripts, was used to amplify TCR beta CDR3 regions. HTBI primers were employed in a first-round RT-PCR of the TCR CDR3. TCRdb called the multiplex PCR reads again in MiXCR, with one record for every CDR3 protein. The top ten hold 50% of the sample, which has about 340,000 distinct CDR3 sequences, around a fifth seen once. What was sequenced was blood. The receptors come from a woman aged 50 to 65 with Graves' hyperthyroidism.

This clonotype was observed a handful of times. J is TRBJ2-5 and V is TRBV4-1; the D gene is possibly TRBD2 (6 bases). V dropped 0 bases and J dropped 4 bases, with 9 bases sitting between them. This CDR3 has 14 residues. In germline, CDR1 is MGHRA, CDR2 YSYEKL. For the CDR3, the DNA is TGCGCCAGCAGCCAAGAAGAGGGAGGAGAGACCCAGTACTTC. Translated: CASSQEEGGETQYF.

The sample holds many counts of this clonotype. The chain employs TRBV28 and TRBJ2-1, with TRBD2 matching over 13 bases. The V gene's germline CDR1 is MDHEN and CDR2 SYDVKM. V lost 6 bases and J lost 5; bases outside the gene matches: 7. The CDR3 runs to 16 residues. CDR3 in DNA: TGTGCCAGCAGCCCCGCCGGACTAGCGGGGGACAATGAGCAGTTCTTC. Translation gives CASSPAGLAGDNEQFF.

The sample holds many counts of this clonotype. The V call is TRBV7-9, the J call TRBJ2-5; 9 bases match TRBD1. With V trimmed by 3 bases and J by 3 bases, 8 bases remained unmatched. The CDR3 is made up of 16 amino acids. Germline assignment: CDR1 SEHNR and CDR2 FQNEAQ (reference sequence). CDR3 in DNA: TGTGCCAGCAGCTTCGATCTCGGACAGGGGAAAGAGACCCAGTACTTC. Translating it yields CASSFDLGQGKETQYF. The whole variable domain, remainder taken from reference TRBV7-9 and TRBJ2-5, is DTGVSQNPRHKITKRGQNVTFRCDPISEHNRLYWYRQTLGQGPEFLTYFQNEAQLEKSRLLSDRFSAERPKGSFSTLEIQRTEQGDSAMYLCASSFDLGQGKETQYFGPGTRLLVL.

This clonotype was counted at least ten times. The rearrangement links TRBV12-3 or TRBV12-4 to TRBJ1-4, with unresolved D. Trimming cost V 3 bases and J 14 bases, with 16 bases left between them. This CDR3 contains 13 residues. The CDR3 nucleotides read TGTGCCAGCAGTTTTGGGCAGGTTGCCGGTCTGTTTTTT. It encodes CASSFGQVAGLFF.

This clonotype was seen repeatedly, ten times or more. The chain combines TRBV12-3 or TRBV12-4 with TRBJ1-1, with D hard to call. The V gene lost 6 bases and the J gene lost 10 bases, with 15 bases spanning the gap. The CDR3 extends over 12 amino acids. CDR3 protein: CASSKPTPVAFF. CDR3 DNA: TGTGCCAGCAGCAAACCTACACCGGTAGCTTTCTTT.

This clonotype was counted at least ten times. The chain carries TRBV9 and TRBJ2-7, with 7 bases identical to TRBD1. This CDR3 region has 14 residues. J was trimmed by 5 bases and V by 4 bases; bases with no gene match: 9. Germline values: CDR1 SGDLS, CDR2 YYNGEE. CDR3 bases: TGTGCCAGCAGCCCAGTGACAGGGTACCACGAGCAGTACTTC. It translates to CASSPVTGYHEQYF.

This clonotype was detected many times. The CDR3 spells CASSKDTYEQYF. CDR3 bases: TGTGCCAGCAGTAAGGACACCTACGAGCAGTACTTC. The chain joins TRBV12-3 or TRBV12-4 to TRBJ2-7, with a tentative D call TRBD1 (5 bases). Trimming removed 5 bases at V and 2 bases at J, with 7 bases between. There are 12 residues in the CDR3.

In its sample, this clonotype was seen many times. The rearrangement joins TRBV11-1 to TRBJ2-7; TRBD1 or TRBD2 may be the D gene (5 bases each). Germline V CDR1 and CDR2: SGHAT, FQDESV (reference sequence). The V gene lost 3 bases and the J gene lost 0 bases, with 9 bases spanning the gap. The CDR3 runs 14 residues. In DNA form, the CDR3 reads TGTGCCAGCAGCTTTGAGGGGAGCTCCTACGAGCAGTACTTC. This gives the protein CASSFEGSSYEQYF.

V usage is TRBV5-6 and J usage is TRBJ1-2; the D gene is possibly TRBD1 (5 bases). Trimming removed 5 bases from V and 4 bases from J, with 18 bases in between. This CDR3 comprises 15 residues. Germline V gene data show CDR1 as SGHDT and CDR2 as YYEEEE. This CDR3 reads CASSFGTLDFYGYTF. The CDR3 DNA sequence: TGTGCCAGCAGTTTCGGGACCCTTGACTTCTATGGCTACACCTTC.

This clonotype has a count of ten or more. This chain connects TRBV4-1 to TRBJ1-1; possible D gene TRBD1, 5 bases. The CDR3 extends over 16 amino acids. Deletions cut 0 bases from V and 0 bases from J, with 11 bases between. Germline V gene lookup returns CDR1 MGHRA and CDR2 YSYEKL. This CDR3 reads CASSQDWGELNTEAFF. As DNA, the CDR3 is TGCGCCAGCAGCCAAGATTGGGGGGAGCTGAACACTGAAGCTTTCTTT.

This clonotype was counted only a few times. V gene TRBV5-1 combines with J gene TRBJ2-7; 7 bases fit TRBD2. With 4 bases clipped from V and 2 bases from J, the junction kept 6 bases outside the gene matches. The germline CDR1 and CDR2 sequences are SGHRS and YFSETQ. The CDR3 runs to 14 residues. CDR3 region: CASSGSGIAYEQYF. The CDR3 region has the DNA TGCGCCAGCAGCGGAAGCGGGATCGCCTACGAGCAGTACTTC.

This clonotype has just a few counts. This chain uses TRBV6-2 or TRBV6-3 with TRBJ2-1; D may be TRBD1 (5 bases). V was shortened by 7 bases and J by 0 bases, with 10 bases between the two germline ends. CDR3 length: 14 residues. In germline, CDR1 is MNHEY, CDR2 SVGEGT. CDR3 DNA sequence: TGTGCCAGCAACATGGACAACTCCTACAATGAGCAGTTCTTC. Translation gives CASNMDNSYNEQFF.

V gene TRBV30 combines with J gene TRBJ1-4; possible D gene TRBD1, 5 bases. The germline V and J ends were trimmed by 5 bases and 0 bases, with 19 bases remaining between them. There are 17 residues in the CDR3. Germline V gene sequence: CDR1 GTSNPN, CDR2 SVGIG (reference sequence). CDR3 in amino acids: CAWSTGRALATNEKLFF. The CDR3 bases are TGTGCCTGGTCAACGGGACGGGCTCTTGCAACTAATGAAAAACTGTTTTTT.

The chain employs TRBV28 and TRBJ2-5; 7 bases agree with TRBD1. In germline, CDR1 is MDHEN, CDR2 SYDVKM. The CDR3 extends over 15 amino acids. The V and J ends lost 5 bases and 0 bases, in that order; junction bases with no gene match: 6. The DNA of the CDR3 is TGTGCCAGCAGTAACTCCGGGACAGACCAAGAGACCCAGTACTTC. Translated, it gives CASSNSGTDQETQYF.

Many counts were recorded for this clonotype. The rearrangement uses TRBV3-1 and TRBJ1-1; TRBD1 is a possible D gene (5 bases). CDR1 is LGHDT, CDR2 YNNKEL, per germline (reference sequence). The CDR3 has 17 amino acids. Between the trimmed V and J ends, which lost 6 bases and 1 base, there was a span of 21 bases. CDR3 loop: CASRPRVRGMGNTEAFF. The CDR3 bases are TGTGCCAGCAGACCCCGAGTTAGGGGTATGGGGAACACTGAAGCTTTCTTT.